This TCR beta chain stems from a study of blood T cell repertoires in COVID-19. Germline CDR1 SGHNT, CDR2 YYREEE (reference sequence). The CDR3 covers 16 residues. V lost 3 bases to trimming and J lost 0 bases, with 13 bases between them. Recovery meant two consecutive negative NP/OP PCR tests, professional clearance, or resolved symptoms. Sequencing was performed with immunoSEQ multiplex PCR; in TCRdb, only in-frame clones are kept and a portion is missing. Of around 130,000 clones in the sample, roughly 84% were seen once. Specimen: PBMCs or T cells enriched from blood (not recorded which). The gene calls are TRBV5-4 and TRBJ2-4; the D gene is possibly TRBD1 (5 bases). The TCR originated in a woman aged 30 to 39 who had recovered from COVID-19. CDR3 nucleotides: TGTGCCAGCAGCTGGGGCATACCTTTAGCCAAAAACATTCAGTACTTC. It encodes CASSWGIPLAKNIQYF.